The 12 T cell receptor beta chains below come from one sample, sequenced in a study of blood T cells in healthy people across ages (dated by TCRdb to about 2015). Preparation of the library involved 5' RACE. Sequencing was carried out with an Illumina HiSeq 2500. A second PCR of about 6 to 11 cycles was performed with a sample-barcoded 5' primer and a J-beta primer mix. TCRdb reprocessing: public reads trimmed at Q25 with fastp, clones called with MiXCR, in-frame beta chains kept. Every entry covers one CDR3 protein and lists the most common genes and DNA from its rows. The sample table shows fewer than 1.5 million distinct CDR3 sequences, and approximately 42% are seen once. The ten largest clonotypes hold approximately 7.9% of the sample. The material sequenced was blood. The receptors originated from a young woman in good health.

This clonotype came up a few times. Germline and junction disagree at one end, which may indicate a read error. V gene TRBV12-3 or TRBV12-4 combines with J gene TRBJ2-1; TRBD2 aligns across 10 bases. This CDR3 contains 14 residues. CDR3 DNA: TGTGCCAGCAGTCTAGCGGGAGTTAGAAATGAGCAGTTCTTC. Translating gives CASSLAGVRNEQFF.

The J gene is TRBJ1-2, the V gene TRBV18; TRBD1 matches at 7 bases. This CDR3 is 13 amino acids long. Unmatched junction bases numbered 3, after V lost 2 bases and J lost 6 bases. Germline values: CDR1 KGHSH, CDR2 LQKENI. This CDR3 is CASSPGTDNGYTF. DNA for the CDR3: TGTGCCAGCTCACCAGGGACAGATAATGGCTACACCTTC.

In its sample, this clonotype was seen a few times. The chain couples TRBV28 to TRBJ1-2; TRBD1 matches 8 bases. V was pared by 7 bases and J by 12 bases, with 16 bases of the junction left unmatched. The CDR3 has 14 amino acids. The germline CDR1 and CDR2 sequences are MDHEN and SYDVKM. CDR3 in DNA: TGTGCCAGCACCCTTGGTTGGGGACAGGTCGTGCACACCTTC. This translates into CASTLGWGQVVHTF.

This clonotype was detected only a few times. The chain couples TRBV10-3 to TRBJ1-4, with a tentative D call TRBD1 (6 bases). Germline CDR1 is ENHRY and CDR2 is SYGVKD. The CDR3 covers 15 residues. Trimming removed 0 bases at V and 5 bases at J, with 10 bases between. The chain's CDR3 is CAISESGHQNEKLFF. CDR3 nucleotides: TGTGCCATCAGTGAGTCGGGACATCAGAATGAAAAACTGTTTTTT.

The sample holds a few counts of this clonotype. The chain has TRBV5-1 and TRBJ2-3; the match to TRBD2 covers 7 bases. CDR1 is SGHRS and CDR2 is YFSETQ in the germline V gene. V was clipped by 0 bases and J by 5 bases; unmatched bases: 15. The CDR3 runs to 18 residues. The CDR3 loop reads CASSLERGPSWVQDTQYF. The CDR3, as DNA: TGCGCCAGCAGCTTGGAGCGGGGCCCTTCTTGGGTACAAGATACGCAGTATTTT.

The J gene is TRBJ2-5, the V gene TRBV5-1; no clear D gene. The CDR3 runs 13 residues. Germline loops: CDR1 SGHRS, CDR2 YFSETQ. Trimming left V 0 bases short and J 11 bases short, with 14 bases between. Here the CDR3 reads CASSLEMNNEQYF. For the CDR3, the DNA is TGCGCCAGCAGCTTGGAGATGAACAATGAGCAGTACTTC.

V gene TRBV7-2 combines with J gene TRBJ2-6; tentative D call: TRBD2 (7 bases). Trimming left V 2 bases short and J 0 bases short, with 14 bases between. CDR1 SGHTA and CDR2 FQGNSA come from the germline V gene. The CDR3 has 18 residues. In DNA, the CDR3 is TGTGCCAGCAGCTTAAGGGGGGGGAGGTCCTCTGGGGCCAACGTCCTGACTTTC. Translated: CASSLRGGRSSGANVLTF.

This clonotype was detected a few times. The CDR3 protein is CASSYSVGASFGNTIYF. The CDR3 coding sequence is TGTGCCAGCAGTTACAGTGTAGGGGCATCCTTTGGAAACACCATATATTTT. This chain connects TRBV12-3 or TRBV12-4 to TRBJ1-3; TRBD1 might be the D (5 bases). CDR3 length: 17 amino acids. V was shortened by 4 bases and J by 3 bases, with 19 bases between the two germline ends.

This clonotype appeared a few times. The J gene is TRBJ2-4, the V gene TRBV20-1, with D possibly being TRBD2 (6 bases). The J call may be wrong; the DNA end is better matched by TRBJ2-7. Per the germline V gene, CDR1 is DFQATT and CDR2 is SNEGSKA (reference sequence). This CDR3 is 13 amino acids long. In nucleotides, the CDR3 is TGCAGTGCTAGAGTGCGGGGAAACTACGAGCAGTACTTC. It is translated as CSARVRGNYEQYF.

Of note for this clonotype: This may be a read error, as it is one base from a much larger clone. The V gene is TRBV10-3, the J gene TRBJ2-1; D call uncertain. Deletions cut 2 bases from V and 5 bases from J, with 7 bases between. The CDR3 is made up of 13 amino acids. Germline CDR1 is ENHRY and CDR2 is SYGVKD. The CDR3 DNA is TGTGCCATCAGTGAGGCGAGCCACAATGAGCAGTTCTTC. Translating it yields CAISEASHNEQFF.

In its sample, this clonotype was seen a few times. The CDR3: CASGIGELFF. Written as DNA, the CDR3 is TGTGCCAGCGGAATCGGGGAGCTGTTTTTT. The rearrangement uses TRBV9 and TRBJ2-2; D is ambiguous. CDR3 length: 10 amino acids. Trimming took off 7 bases at V and 7 bases at J, with 5 bases between the two ends. The germline V gene encodes CDR1 SGDLS and CDR2 YYNGEE.

V and J are TRBV29-1 and TRBJ2-7; perhaps TRBD1 as D (5 bases). V shed 6 bases and J shed 2 bases, with 8 bases lying between them. The CDR3 has 11 residues. CDR1 and CDR2 from the germline V gene are SQVTM and ANQGSEA. The CDR3 bases are TGCAGCGTGACAGAGACCTACGAGCAGTACTTC. Its protein is CSVTETYEQYF.